The 32 T cell receptor beta chains reported below all come from one sample, sequenced in a study of blood T cell repertoires in COVID-19. Assay used: immunoSEQ multiplex PCR; TCRdb lists only in-frame clones, some missing. This table holds about 300,000 clones, around 87% found once. Sequences were obtained from PBMCs or T cells enriched from blood (not recorded which). These receptors all come from a woman between 18 and 30 years old with acute COVID-19.

The chain combines TRBV15 with TRBJ1-1, with 7 bases that match TRBD1. The length of the CDR3 is 17 residues. Germline trimming cut 3 bases from V and 1 base from J; bases unmatched to any gene: 11. CDR1 is LNHNV and CDR2 is YYDKDF in the germline V gene (reference sequence). CDR3 amino acids: CATSSLDRANSNTEAFF. The CDR3 DNA is TGTGCCACCAGCAGTCTTGACAGGGCCAACTCGAACACTGAAGCTTTCTTT. The variable domain in full, with the rest retrieved from reference TRBV15 and TRBJ1-1, is DAMVIQNPRYQVTQFGKPVTLSCSQTLNHNVMYWYQQKSSQAPKLLFHYYDKDFNNEADTPDNFQSRRPNTSFCFLDIRSPGLGDTAMYLCATSSLDRANSNTEAFFGQGTRLTVV.

The chain recombines TRBV5-1 with TRBJ1-2; D might be TRBD1 (5 bases). This CDR3 spans 14 amino acids. Trimming pared 0 bases from V and 8 bases from J, leaving 14 bases between. Per germline, CDR1 SGHRS and CDR2 YFSETQ. The DNA of the CDR3 is TGCGCCAGCAGCTTGGGGACATCCGGTTGGGGCTACACCTTC. Its protein product is CASSLGTSGWGYTF.

The chain employs TRBV5-1 and TRBJ1-5; no clear D. V gave up 0 bases and J gave up 4 bases, with 5 bases separating them. Germline CDR1 SGHRS, CDR2 YFSETQ. The CDR3 has 13 amino acids. CDR3 DNA: TGCGCCAGCAGCTTGGACTTTAATCAGCCCCAGCATTTT. Encoded protein: CASSLDFNQPQHF.

The J gene is TRBJ1-5, the V gene TRBV28; D gene ambiguous. This CDR3 contains 15 residues. The germline V and J ends were trimmed by 3 bases and 0 bases, with 9 bases remaining between them. The germline CDR1 and CDR2 sequences are MDHEN and SYDVKM. The CDR3 DNA follows: TGTGCCAGCAGTTTCCTCGACAATAGCAATCAGCCCCAGCATTTT. Protein product: CASSFLDNSNQPQHF.

The V gene is TRBV28, the J gene TRBJ1-5; D is undetermined. CDR1 MDHEN and CDR2 SYDVKM come from the germline V gene. Trimming removed 4 bases from V and 2 bases from J, with 12 bases in between. This CDR3 has 15 residues. CDR3 residues: CASSWTHGGNQPQHF. The CDR3 DNA follows: TGTGCCAGCAGTTGGACCCACGGGGGCAATCAGCCCCAGCATTTT.

This rearrangement joins TRBV7-2 to TRBJ1-5; D is perhaps TRBD1 (5 bases). Germline loops: CDR1 SGHTA, CDR2 FQGNSA. V lost 5 bases and J 6 bases, leaving 14 bases between the germline ends. The CDR3 extends over 14 amino acids. The CDR3 DNA reads as TGTGCCAGCAGCGAACGGGGGGGAGGTCAGCCCCAGCATTTT. It translates to CASSERGGGQPQHF.

J is TRBJ1-3 and V is TRBV5-1, with a possible D match to TRBD1 (5 bases). V shed 5 bases and J shed 0 bases, with 12 bases lying between them. The CDR3 sequence is 15 residues long. Germline V lookup: CDR1 SGHRS, CDR2 YFSETQ. The CDR3 is CASSPGGDSGNTIYF. CDR3 DNA: TGCGCCAGCAGTCCGGGGGGTGACTCTGGAAACACCATATATTTT.

The V and J genes are TRBV6-6 and TRBJ1-1; 7 nucleotides align to TRBD1. The J segment lost 2 bases and the V segment lost 5 bases, leaving 11 bases of the junction unmatched. The CDR3 totals 16 residues. The germline gives CDR1 MNHNY, CDR2 SVGAGI (reference sequence). The CDR3 DNA reads as TGTGCCAGCAGTCAGGGGCCAAGGGGGCTTAACACTGAAGCTTTCTTT. Translated: CASSQGPRGLNTEAFF.

V is TRBV11-2 and J is TRBJ2-7; D possibly corresponds to TRBD1 (5 bases). CDR1 and CDR2 from the germline V gene are SGHAT and FQNNGV. V was shortened by 5 bases and J by 4 bases, with 15 bases between the two germline ends. The length of the CDR3 is 14 residues. The CDR3 DNA follows: TGTGCCAGCAGCGGGCAGGGTGGTCTGTACGAGCAGTACTTC. Amino acids: CASSGQGGLYEQYF.

The chain carries TRBV28 and TRBJ1-2; no firm D call. Trimming took off 5 bases at V and 8 bases at J, with 15 bases between the two ends. This CDR3 spans 13 amino acids. The germline gives CDR1 MDHEN, CDR2 SYDVKM. The CDR3 region has the DNA TGTGCCAGCAGTCGCCCCGACCGGGGAGGCTACACCTTC. It specifies CASSRPDRGGYTF.

On this clone: The identical CDR3 is also encoded by other nucleotide sequences in the sample. The gene calls are TRBV28 and TRBJ1-5, with 8 bases identical to TRBD1. The V gene's germline CDR1 is MDHEN and CDR2 SYDVKM. The CDR3 sequence is 14 residues long. Trimming at V came to 5 bases and at J to 2 bases, leaving 2 bases not matched to a gene. The chain's CDR3 is CASSPGQGNQPQHF. CDR3 bases: TGTGCCAGCAGTCCGGGACAGGGCAATCAGCCCCAGCATTTT. The whole variable domain, filled in from reference TRBV28 and TRBJ1-5, reads DVKVTQSSRYLVKRTGEKVFLECVQDMDHENMFWYRQDPGLGLRLIYFSYDVKMKEKGDIPEGYSVSREKKERFSLILESASTNQTSMYLCASSPGQGNQPQHFGDGTRLSIL.

The V and J genes are TRBV13 and TRBJ2-7; 9 bases line up with TRBD2. Trimming at V came to 0 bases and at J to 3 bases, leaving 6 bases not matched to a gene. The CDR3 runs to 16 residues. Germline V gene lookup returns CDR1 PRHDT and CDR2 FYEKMQ (reference sequence). The CDR3 spells CASSLGPEAGGYEQYF. CDR3 bases: TGTGCCAGCAGCTTAGGTCCGGAAGCGGGAGGCTACGAGCAGTACTTC.

CDR3 sequence (DNA): TGTGCCAGTAGTTCCGCCCCCAACAGGGGGCTTTCCAGGTACGAGCAGTACTTC. Its translation is CASSSAPNRGLSRYEQYF. The genes are TRBV19 and TRBJ2-7; 9 nucleotides match TRBD1. The CDR3 consists of 18 residues. The germline CDR1 and CDR2 sequences are LNHDA and SQIVND (reference sequence). Germline trimming cut 5 bases from V and 4 bases from J; bases unmatched to any gene: 18.

V and J are TRBV27 and TRBJ2-6; tentative D call: TRBD1 (5 bases). V lost 1 base, J lost 0 bases, and 10 bases lay in between. Germline V lookup: CDR1 MNHEY, CDR2 SMNVEV (reference sequence). This CDR3 has 17 amino acids. CDR3 DNA sequence: TGTGCCAGCAGTTTATGGATTGACAGCTCTGGGGCCAACGTCCTGACTTTC. Its protein is CASSLWIDSSGANVLTF.

V and J are TRBV5-6 and TRBJ2-1; D not resolved. V shed 0 bases and J shed 6 bases, with 7 bases lying between them. The CDR3 runs 13 residues. Germline V gene lookup returns CDR1 SGHDT and CDR2 YYEEEE. The chain's CDR3 is CASSLELLNEQFF. The CDR3 DNA reads as TGTGCCAGCAGCTTGGAACTACTCAATGAGCAGTTCTTC. The variable domain in full, with the rest retrieved from reference TRBV5-6 and TRBJ2-1, is DAGVTQSPTHLIKTRGQQVTLRCSPKSGHDTVSWYQQALGQGPQFIFQYYEEEERQRGNFPDRFSGHQFPNYSSELNVNALLLGDSALYLCASSLELLNEQFFGPGTRLTVL.

The genes are TRBV9 and TRBJ2-7, with a tentative D call TRBD2 (6 bases). CDR3 length: 14 residues. Trimming shortened V by 4 bases and J by 7 bases, and 18 bases separated the two germline ends. Germline V CDR1 and CDR2: SGDLS, YYNGEE. The CDR3 protein is CASSITGSKGEQYF. In nucleotides, the CDR3 is TGTGCCAGCAGCATTACCGGGAGTAAGGGTGAGCAGTACTTC.

The chain uses TRBV11-2 and TRBJ1-1, with D possibly matching TRBD1 (6 bases). Germline assignment: CDR1 SGHAT and CDR2 FQNNGV. Trimming removed 0 bases from V and 5 bases from J, with 16 bases in between. The CDR3 has 16 residues. In nucleotides, the CDR3 is TGTGCCAGCAGCTTAGATCCCCGGGACACCACTACTGAAGCTTTCTTT. Translated, it gives CASSLDPRDTTTEAFF.

This rearrangement joins TRBV10-3 to TRBJ2-7; 7 nucleotides line up with TRBD1. Germline values: CDR1 ENHRY, CDR2 SYGVKD. The CDR3 covers 12 residues. The V gene end was trimmed by 11 bases and the J gene end by 2 bases; junction bases not matched to a gene: 6. The CDR3 coding sequence is TGTGCCTCCGGACAGGTTACCTACGAGCAGTACTTC. This translates into CASGQVTYEQYF.

The chain has TRBV2 and TRBJ1-1, with TRBD1 matching 7 bases. The V gene end was trimmed by 2 bases and the J gene end by 3 bases; junction bases not matched to a gene: 15. The length of the CDR3 is 18 residues. Germline V CDR1 and CDR2: SNHLY, FYNNEI. The CDR3 DNA reads as TGTGCCAGCAGTGAAAATTGGACAGGTGATCAATGGGACACTGAAGCTTTCTTT. This codes for CASSENWTGDQWDTEAFF.

This chain uses TRBV20-1 with TRBJ2-7; D gene ambiguous. V lost 2 bases and J 3 bases, leaving 5 bases between the germline ends. This CDR3 has 11 amino acids. The V gene's germline CDR1 is DFQATT and CDR2 SNEGSKA (reference sequence). CDR3 region: CSARISYEQYF. CDR3 DNA sequence: TGCAGTGCTAGAATCAGCTACGAGCAGTACTTC.

As concerns this clone: The sample carries other DNA sequences with the same CDR3. This chain uses TRBV7-3 with TRBJ2-7; 8 bases agree with TRBD1. Looked up from germline, CDR1 is SGHTA and CDR2 is FQGTGA. The length of the CDR3 is 16 residues. Unmatched junction bases numbered 12, after V lost 5 bases and J lost 3 bases. As DNA, the CDR3 is TGTGCCAGCAGCCCAACGGCCGGGACAGGTCTCTACGAGCAGTACTTC. As protein: CASSPTAGTGLYEQYF.

The V and J genes are TRBV27 and TRBJ1-1, with D possibly being TRBD1 (5 bases). Germline-derived CDR1 and CDR2 are MNHEY and SMNVEV (reference sequence). The CDR3 is 13 amino acids. Trimming cost V 7 bases and J 4 bases, with 13 bases left between them. The CDR3 nucleotides are TGTGCCAGCACCTTCCTCGGGGGCACTGAAGCTTTCTTT. It yields the protein CASTFLGGTEAFF.

This clone has only one observation. The chain couples TRBV13 to TRBJ1-4; no reliable D call. The germline V gene has CDR1 PRHDT and CDR2 FYEKMQ (reference sequence). This CDR3 is built from 15 residues. The ends were cut back, 0 bases at V and 7 bases at J, with 12 bases in the middle. CDR3 in DNA: TGTGCCAGCAGCTTAGGCCCCGGGGAGGGTGAAAAACTGTTTTTT. Translated: CASSLGPGEGEKLFF. The full variable domain, rest sourced from reference TRBV13 and TRBJ1-4, is AAGVIQSPRHLIKEKRETATLKCYPIPRHDTVYWYQQGPGQDPQFLISFYEKMQSDKGSIPDRFSAQQFSDYHSELNMSSLELGDSALYFCASSLGPGEGEKLFFGSGTQLSVL.

The chain employs TRBV29-1 and TRBJ1-4; maybe TRBD1 (5 bases). The length of the CDR3 is 15 residues. Per the germline V gene, CDR1 is SQVTM and CDR2 is ANQGSEA. Between the trimmed V and J ends, which lost 5 bases and 5 bases, there was a span of 18 bases. The CDR3 bases are TGCAGCGTTTCTGGGAGGGGAGGTAGCAATGAAAAACTGTTTTTT. It specifies CSVSGRGGSNEKLFF.

The chain uses TRBV7-2 and TRBJ1-5, with 7 bases aligning to TRBD1. CDR1 and CDR2 (germline): SGHTA, FQGNSA. This CDR3 contains 15 residues. V shed 1 base and J 6 bases; nucleotides not matched to a gene: 6. The CDR3 DNA sequence: TGTGCCAGCAGCTTAGTGGAGGGGGCAAGTCAGCCCCAGCATTTT. Translating gives CASSLVEGASQPQHF.

The count of this clone is one. V and J are TRBV2 and TRBJ1-2; D is unclear. The V end was cut by 1 base, the J end by 4 bases, with 10 bases between. The V gene's germline CDR1 is SNHLY and CDR2 FYNNEI. The CDR3 sequence is 14 residues long. CDR3 sequence: CASSEGQVGYGYTF. In DNA form, the CDR3 reads TGTGCCAGCAGTGAAGGCCAGGTGGGCTATGGCTACACCTTC.

The CDR3 bases are TGTGCCAGCAGACCTACAGGGAGCTCCTACAATGAGCAGTTCTTC. Translated, it gives CASRPTGSSYNEQFF. The chain uses TRBV14 and TRBJ2-1, with D maybe TRBD1 (6 bases). Germline V lookup: CDR1 SGHDN, CDR2 FVKESK. Trimming cost V 6 bases and J 0 bases, with 12 bases left between them. The length of the CDR3 is 15 residues.

The chain links TRBV20-1 to TRBJ2-7; a possible D gene is TRBD2 (5 bases). V was trimmed by 3 bases and J by 6 bases, leaving 9 bases between them. From germline, CDR1 is DFQATT and CDR2 SNEGSKA (reference sequence). This CDR3 comprises 11 residues. CDR3 in DNA: TGCAGTGCTAGTACCGGACTCGAGCAGTACTTC. This codes for CSASTGLEQYF.

The gene calls are TRBV28 and TRBJ2-4; 11 bases align to TRBD1. Germline V gives CDR1 MDHEN, CDR2 SYDVKM. The CDR3 is made up of 15 amino acids. With V trimmed by 4 bases and J by 8 bases, 7 bases remained unmatched. In nucleotides, the CDR3 is TGTGCCAGCAGTTCATGGGACAGGGGGAAGTACATTCAGTACTTC. As protein: CASSSWDRGKYIQYF.

V is TRBV11-2 and J is TRBJ1-4; D possibly corresponds to TRBD1 (5 bases). The length of the CDR3 is 14 residues. Trimming removed 3 bases from V and 6 bases from J, with 11 bases in between. Looked up from germline, CDR1 is SGHAT and CDR2 is FQNNGV. As DNA, the CDR3 is TGTGCCAGCAGCTTTCAGGGTCAGGATGAAAAACTGTTTTTT. Encoded protein: CASSFQGQDEKLFF.

J is TRBJ2-2 and V is TRBV18; 8 bases line up with TRBD1. Germline loops: CDR1 KGHSH, CDR2 LQKENI. The V segment lost 6 bases and the J segment 5 bases; nucleotides outside the gene matches: 8. This CDR3 is built from 15 residues. CDR3 DNA: TGTGCCAGCTCGCCCGGGACAGGTCCAACCGGGGAGCTGTTTTTT. Translated, it gives CASSPGTGPTGELFF. Full variable domain (remainder filled in from reference TRBV18 and TRBJ2-2): NAGVMQNPRHLVRRRGQEARLRCSPMKGHSHVYWYRQLPEEGLKFMVYLQKENIIDESGMPKERFSAEFPKEGPSILRIQQVVRGDSAAYFCASSPGTGPTGELFFGEGSRLTVL.

V and J are TRBV3-1 (or the pseudogene TRBV3-2) and TRBJ2-3, with a weak D call TRBD2 (5 bases). The CDR3 totals 15 residues. Germline assignment: CDR1 LGHDT and CDR2 YNNKEL (reference sequence). Trimming removed 4 bases from V and 1 base from J, with 12 bases in between. The CDR3 nucleotides are TGTGCCAGCAGCCGCCGAGGAGCGGGCACAGATACGCAGTATTTT. This encodes CASSRRGAGTDTQYF.